The 25 T cell receptor beta chains given below trace back to one sample, sequenced in a study of blood T cell repertoires in COVID-19. Sequenced by immunoSEQ multiplex PCR; TCRdb stores in-frame clones only, minus some. The sample carries some 140,000 clones, 70% to 80% recorded once. The specimen sequenced was peripheral blood. Receptor source: a man aged 55 to 70 who had recovered from COVID-19.

The chain recombines TRBV5-4 with TRBJ2-5, with D perhaps TRBD2 (6 bases). The CDR3 is 16 residues long. Germline CDR1 is SGHNT and CDR2 is YYREEE (reference sequence). The V end was cut by 4 bases, the J end by 2 bases, with 18 bases between. CDR3 DNA: TGTGCCAGCAGCATCGAAGGGGAGGTCGGGCAAGAGACCCAGTACTTC. Translation gives CASSIEGEVGQETQYF. Based on the CDR3 plus reference TRBV5-4 and TRBJ2-5, the full variable domain is ETGVTQSPTHLIKTRGQQVTLRCSSQSGHNTVSWYQQALGQGPQFIFQYYREEENGRGNFPPRFSGLQFPNYSSELNVNALELDDSALYLCASSIEGEVGQETQYFGPGTRLLVL.

The gene calls are TRBV7-9 and TRBJ2-3, with TRBD1 as a possible D gene (6 bases). Trimming pared 7 bases from V and 9 bases from J, leaving 8 bases between. The CDR3 is 10 residues long. CDR1 and CDR2 (germline): SEHNR, FQNEAQ (reference sequence). CDR3 sequence: CASTQGTQYF. In DNA form, the CDR3 reads TGTGCCAGCACCCAGGGGACGCAGTATTTT.

The rearrangement links TRBV9 to TRBJ1-2; 7 bases agree with TRBD1. Germline loops: CDR1 SGDLS, CDR2 YYNGEE. This CDR3 has 14 amino acids. V dropped 4 bases and J dropped 8; count of bases not matched to a gene: 11. DNA for the CDR3: TGTGCCAGCAGCCGGACAGGCTTCAGGGGGGGCTACACCTTC. It yields the protein CASSRTGFRGGYTF.

This clone is a singleton in its sample. The chain uses TRBV6-5 and TRBJ1-3; a possible D gene is TRBD1 (5 bases). Germline V CDR1 and CDR2: MNHEY, SVGAGI. Trimming took 2 bases from V and 5 from J, leaving 7 bases between them. This CDR3 has 13 residues. CDR3 sequence (DNA): TGTGCCAGCAGTTACGACAGTAGAAACACCATATATTTT. This translates into CASSYDSRNTIYF.

The chain combines TRBV6-2 or TRBV6-3 with TRBJ1-1; no firm D call. Germline CDR1 MNHEY, CDR2 SVGEGT. This CDR3 comprises 14 residues. V was pared by 6 bases and J by 0 bases, with 11 bases between. CDR3 loop: CASSHIPLNTEAFF. CDR3 coding DNA: TGTGCCAGCAGCCACATCCCATTGAACACTGAAGCTTTCTTT.

The CDR3 region is CASQHRDRPYEQYF. Written as DNA, the CDR3 is TGTGCCAGTCAGCACCGGGACAGGCCCTACGAGCAGTACTTC. V usage is TRBV5-6 and J usage is TRBJ2-7, with 8 bases matching TRBD1. CDR1 is SGHDT, CDR2 YYEEEE, per germline. This CDR3 contains 14 residues. The V segment lost 8 bases and the J segment 2 bases; nucleotides outside the gene matches: 9.

The chain couples TRBV6-1 to TRBJ2-7; 11 bases are shared with TRBD1. V was pared by 0 bases and J by 6 bases, with 7 bases of the junction left unmatched. Looked up from germline, CDR1 is MNHNS and CDR2 is SASEGT. CDR3 length equals 16 residues. CDR3 in amino acids: CASSEAFRTGGGEQYF. Here the CDR3 DNA reads TGTGCCAGCAGTGAAGCTTTTAGGACAGGGGGCGGCGAGCAGTACTTC.

This clone has a single count. This chain uses TRBV7-2 with TRBJ1-1, with D unresolved. This CDR3 region has 15 residues. Looked up from germline, CDR1 is SGHTA and CDR2 is FQGNSA. The germline V and J ends were trimmed by 0 bases and 4 bases, with 12 bases remaining between them. Here the CDR3 reads CASSLASISGTEAFF. CDR3 sequence (DNA): TGTGCCAGCAGCTTAGCATCGATATCGGGCACTGAAGCTTTCTTT.

V and J are TRBV19 and TRBJ1-6; a weak D match, TRBD1 (6 bases). CDR3 length: 15 amino acids. The germline gives CDR1 LNHDA, CDR2 SQIVND (reference sequence). Trimming pared 3 bases from V and 5 bases from J, leaving 11 bases between. The CDR3 here is CASSIQGNNNSPLHF. The CDR3 nucleotides are TGTGCCAGTAGTATCCAGGGGAACAATAATTCACCCCTCCACTTT. Using reference TRBV19 and TRBJ1-6 for the parts outside the CDR3, the full variable domain is DGGITQSPKYLFRKEGQNVTLSCEQNLNHDAMYWYRQDPGQGLRLIYYSQIVNDFQKGDIAEGYSVSREKKESFPLTVTSAQKNPTAFYLCASSIQGNNNSPLHFGNGTRLTVT.

V is TRBV18 and J is TRBJ1-2; possibly TRBD1 for D (6 bases). Trimming took 6 bases from V and 2 from J, leaving 16 bases between them. Per the germline V gene, CDR1 is KGHSH and CDR2 is LQKENI. This CDR3 region has 15 residues. The CDR3 sequence: CASSREGQINYGYTF. CDR3 sequence (DNA): TGTGCCAGCTCTCGAGAGGGACAAATAAACTATGGCTACACCTTC.

The rearrangement joins TRBV10-1 to TRBJ1-1, with 7 nucleotides matching TRBD1. CDR3 size: 17 residues. CDR1 and CDR2 (germline): WNHNN, SYGVQD (reference sequence). The junction had 9 bases not matched to a gene; V was cut back by 2 bases and J by 0 bases. DNA for the CDR3: TGCGCCAGCAGTGAGGAGGGGGCGATCTCCATGAACACTGAAGCTTTCTTT. This translates into CASSEEGAISMNTEAFF.

V and J are TRBV7-9 and TRBJ1-1; D is perhaps TRBD1 (5 bases). Germline CDR1 is SEHNR and CDR2 is FQNEAQ (reference sequence). V was shortened by 1 base and J by 11 bases, with 11 bases between the two germline ends. This CDR3 comprises 12 residues. The CDR3 here is CASSLGSRDAFF. In nucleotides, the CDR3 is TGTGCCAGCAGCTTAGGTAGCAGGGATGCTTTCTTT.

This rearrangement joins TRBV2 to TRBJ2-1; 7 bases are shared with TRBD2. V lost 0 bases and J lost 3; bases outside the gene matches: 2. The CDR3 is 15 residues long. Germline V lookup: CDR1 SNHLY, CDR2 FYNNEI. As DNA, the CDR3 is TGTGCCAGCAGTGAAGCAGGACTAGTCTACAATGAGCAGTTCTTC. Protein product: CASSEAGLVYNEQFF.

The table lists this clone with a count of one. V usage is TRBV10-3 and J usage is TRBJ2-2; 7 bases are shared with TRBD1. Germline V gives CDR1 ENHRY, CDR2 SYGVKD. The J segment lost 3 bases and the V segment lost 7 bases, leaving 2 bases of the junction unmatched. This CDR3 contains 13 residues. The DNA for the CDR3 is TGTGCCATCACTGACAGGGACACCGGGGAGCTGTTTTTT. It is translated as CAITDRDTGELFF.

The V call is TRBV6-6, the J call TRBJ2-7; D is undetermined. The CDR3 extends over 12 amino acids. V was cut by 5 bases and J by 5 bases, with 10 bases left in between. CDR1 is MNHNY, CDR2 SVGAGI, per germline (reference sequence). CDR3 nucleotides: TGTGCCAGCAGTCCTCCGGTTCACGAGCAGTACTTC. Protein product: CASSPPVHEQYF.

The chain uses TRBV28 and TRBJ2-3, with TRBD2 matching 9 bases. Germline lookup yields CDR1 MDHEN and CDR2 SYDVKM. V shed 6 bases, J shed 0 bases, and the junction held 4 bases outside the gene matches. The CDR3 runs to 15 residues. The CDR3, as DNA: TGTGCCAGCAGCTTAGCGGGGGTAAGCACAGATACGCAGTATTTT. Protein: CASSLAGVSTDTQYF.

Only a few counts were recorded for this clone. The gene calls are TRBV24-1 and TRBJ2-6; D gene uncertain. CDR3 length: 15 residues. The V end lost 9 bases, the J end lost 2 bases, and 13 bases lay between the germline ends. The germline V gene has CDR1 KGHDR and CDR2 SFDVKD. The CDR3: CATPGFLAGANVLTF. CDR3 DNA sequence: TGTGCCACCCCAGGCTTCTTGGCTGGGGCCAACGTCCTGACTTTC.

The chain joins TRBV11-2 to TRBJ2-5, with 8 nucleotides matching TRBD2. The CDR3 is made up of 16 amino acids. Trimming at V came to 4 bases and at J to 2 bases, leaving 9 bases not matched to a gene. Germline V gene lookup returns CDR1 SGHAT and CDR2 FQNNGV. The CDR3 protein is CASSSSTSGPQETQYF. In nucleotides, the CDR3 is TGTGCCAGCAGCTCCTCAACTAGCGGTCCTCAAGAGACCCAGTACTTC.

This clone was detected a few times. The rearrangement uses TRBV4-2 and TRBJ2-1, with TRBD1 matching 12 bases. The germline gives CDR1 LGHNA, CDR2 YNFKEQ. This CDR3 spans 16 amino acids. V was pared by 4 bases and J by 3 bases, with 4 bases of the junction left unmatched. The CDR3 loop is CASSPGQGAIYNEQFF. Here the CDR3 DNA reads TGTGCCAGCAGCCCGGGACAGGGGGCTATCTACAATGAGCAGTTCTTC.

This clone occurred a few times. The chain employs TRBV2 and TRBJ2-1, with TRBD2 matching over 8 bases. The CDR3 has 16 residues. The J segment lost 4 bases and the V segment lost 6 bases, leaving 11 bases of the junction unmatched. Germline values: CDR1 SNHLY, CDR2 FYNNEI. DNA of the CDR3: TGTGCCAGCAGCCCGCCGAGTAGCGGGACGTACAATGAGCAGTTCTTC. Its translation is CASSPPSSGTYNEQFF.

This chain connects TRBV19 to TRBJ1-6; 7 bases agree with TRBD1. Germline CDR1 reads LNHDA; CDR2 reads SQIVND (reference sequence). The trim removed 6 bases at V and 8 bases at J, leaving 7 bases unmatched. The CDR3 has 14 residues. CDR3: CASSKQGIDSPLHF. The CDR3 nucleotides read TGTGCCAGTAGCAAACAGGGGATCGATTCACCCCTCCACTTT.

The CDR3 sequence: CASSPLLAGGSYEQYF. The CDR3 nucleotides read TGTGCCAGCAGCCCCCTACTAGCGGGGGGCTCCTACGAGCAGTACTTC. This sequence joins TRBV3-1 (or the pseudogene TRBV3-2) and TRBJ2-7; 12 bases line up with TRBD2. With V trimmed by 4 bases and J by 0 bases, 4 bases remained unmatched. Per germline, CDR1 LGHDT and CDR2 YNNKEL (reference sequence). CDR3 length: 16 amino acids.

About this clone: One end of the junction fails to match germline, which may point to a read error. The rearrangement uses TRBV7-2 and TRBJ2-4, with 12 bases identical to TRBD2. Germline CDR1 and CDR2: SGHTA and FQGNSA. This CDR3 comprises 13 residues. Written as DNA, the CDR3 is TGTGCCAGCAGCTTAGGGCTAGCGGGGGGGTTAGACTTC. Translation gives CASSLGLAGGLDF.

The CDR3 is CASSRTGTSGVNTGELFF. The CDR3 nucleotides read TGTGCCAGTAGTAGAACCGGGACTAGCGGGGTGAACACCGGGGAGCTGTTTTTT. The gene calls are TRBV19 and TRBJ2-2, with 13 bases that match TRBD2. The germline V gene has CDR1 LNHDA and CDR2 SQIVND (reference sequence). The V gene end was trimmed by 4 bases and the J gene end by 1 base; junction bases not matched to a gene: 6. The CDR3 runs 18 residues.

The chain carries TRBV12-3 or TRBV12-4 and TRBJ1-1, with D unclear. The CDR3 has 12 residues. The V gene lost 1 base and the J gene lost 7 bases, with 7 bases spanning the gap. This chain's CDR3 is CASSLEHVEAFF. CDR3 coding DNA: TGTGCCAGCAGTTTAGAGCACGTTGAAGCTTTCTTT.